This T cell receptor beta chain was retrieved from a study of CD8 T cells in ankylosing spondylitis. Study-level results: Disease-linked clones displayed a CD8+ phenotype and appeared relatively rarely in peripheral blood.

This clonotype was found many times. Its antigen is still unknown. Germline CDR1 SGHTA, CDR2 FQGNSA. The V and J ends lost 1 base and 9 bases, in that order; junction bases with no gene match: 7. This CDR3 contains 17 residues. MiXCR was run by TCRdb on the 5' RACE reads, yielding one entry per CDR3 protein. The data contain roughly 60,000 distinct CDR3 sequences, around 6.5% of them singletons. The chain recombines TRBV7-2 with TRBJ2-1, with TRBD2 identical over 15 bases. The clonotype was recovered from a male donor with ankylosing spondylitis. Sequencing was carried out using synovial fluid, either unsorted or a sorted T cell fraction (not recorded which). The CDR3 protein is CASSLEGTSGRIPEQFF. The CDR3 nucleotides read TGTGCCAGCAGCTTAGAGGGGACTAGCGGGAGGATCCCTGAGCAGTTCTTC.